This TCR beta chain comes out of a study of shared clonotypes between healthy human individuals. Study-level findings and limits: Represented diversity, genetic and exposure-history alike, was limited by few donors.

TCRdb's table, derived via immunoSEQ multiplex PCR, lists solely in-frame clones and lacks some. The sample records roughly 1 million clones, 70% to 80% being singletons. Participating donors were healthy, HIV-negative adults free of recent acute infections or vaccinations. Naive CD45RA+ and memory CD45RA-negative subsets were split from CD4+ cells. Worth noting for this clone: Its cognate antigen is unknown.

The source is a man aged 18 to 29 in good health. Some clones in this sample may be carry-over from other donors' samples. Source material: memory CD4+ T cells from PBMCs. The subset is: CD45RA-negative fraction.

CDR3 amino acids: CASSEGGTVGGTQYF. The CDR3 DNA reads as TGTGCCAGCAGTGAAGGGGGGACCGTTGGGGGGACCCAGTACTTC. The rearrangement links TRBV6-1 to TRBJ2-5, with D perhaps assigned TRBD1 or TRBD2 (5 bases each). The V and J ends lost 1 base and 7 bases respectively, with 16 bases between them. The CDR3 runs to 15 residues. Looked up from germline, CDR1 is MNHNS and CDR2 is SASEGT.